Listed below are T cell receptor beta chains from one sample, sequenced in a study of Tregs in tolerant kidney transplant recipients. Data came from immunoSEQ multiplex PCR; TCRdb stores just in-frame clones and leaves some out. The table shows 110,000 or so clones, with nearly 90% occurring only once. The material sequenced was CD4+ T cells from blood, taken before the transplant. The receptors derive from a human donor who received a combined kidney and bone marrow transplant. The CDR3 runs from the conserved cysteine through the conserved F or W. D genes are given only for firm matches. Size tells how often a clone was seen (once, few, many) or the class of an expanded clone, and some rows leave it out.

j_call,clone_size,d_call,v_call,cdr3_nt,cdr3_aa
TRBJ1-1,.,.,TRBV11-2,TGTGCCAGCAGCGCCCCGCGAGAGAACACTGAAGCTTTCTTT,CASSAPRENTEAFF
TRBJ2-1,.,TRBD2,TRBV7-2,TGTGCCAGCAGCACAAAAGCCGGCGGGAGAGGCCTGGATGAGCAGTTCTTC,CASSTKAGGRGLDEQFF
TRBJ2-1,.,TRBD1,TRBV28,TGTGCCAGCAGTTCCCCCGGGACAGGGCAGTATGAGCAGTTCTTC,CASSSPGTGQYEQFF
TRBJ1-1,.,.,TRBV7-2,TGTGCCAGCATCATTATGAATCCAGGGAAAGCTTTCTTT,CASIIMNPGKAFF
TRBJ1-2,once,.,TRBV7-2,TGTGCCAGCAGCTTTATTGGGGGAGGGTATGGCTACACCTTC,CASSFIGGGYGYTF
TRBJ2-1,.,.,TRBV11-3,TGTGCCAGCAGCTTAGTTGGTAGAACCAATGAGCAGTTCTTC,CASSLVGRTNEQFF
TRBJ1-2,.,.,TRBV7-2,TGTGCCAGCAGCCCCCCGGGTTCTGGCTACACCTTC,CASSPPGSGYTF
TRBJ2-1,.,TRBD1,TRBV29-1,TGCAGCGTCAATCCCCTCCTGGACAGGGGGGGGGATGAGCAGTTCTTC,CSVNPLLDRGGDEQFF
TRBJ2-5,.,.,TRBV5-4,TGTGCCAGCAGCGGAGGGACTCATCGATCGGAGACCCAGTACTTC,CASSGGTHRSETQYF
TRBJ1-2,.,.,TRBV18,TGTGCCAGCTCACCTTCGGACAGTCGGGGCTACACCTTC,CASSPSDSRGYTF
TRBJ1-5,.,.,TRBV6-5,TGTGCCAGCACCCCAGGGCCCCAGCGGCCCCAGCATTTT,CASTPGPQRPQHF
TRBJ2-5,.,TRBD2,TRBV11-2,TGTGCCAGCAGCCTTGGGGGGGGAAAGAGGGAGACCCAGTACTTC,CASSLGGGKRETQYF
TRBJ2-5,.,TRBD1,TRBV7-2,TGTGCCAGCAGCTTAGGCGGCAGGGGGCAAGAGACCCAGTACTTC,CASSLGGRGQETQYF
TRBJ1-1,.,TRBD1,TRBV2,TGTGCCAGCAGTGAAGCTGGGACAGGCAAAGCTTTCTTT,CASSEAGTGKAFF